Each of the 10 T cell receptor beta chains below was sequenced from the same sample in a study of memory CD4+ T cells and cytomegalovirus serostatus. The sort gate was single viable CD3+CD4+CD8-CD45RO+ cells for memory CD4+ T cells. Clones were read by immunoSEQ multiplex PCR, and TCRdb kept only the in-frame ones, dropping some. Here the sample spans some 53,000 clones, around 80% being singletons. Sequenced input: memory CD4+ T cells from blood. These receptors came from an adult in good health and CMV-seronegative.

The chain links TRBV5-4 to TRBJ2-3; D gene unclear. V shed 4 bases and J shed 1 base, with 19 bases lying between them. The germline V gene has CDR1 SGHNT and CDR2 YYREEE (reference sequence). CDR3 length: 17 amino acids. The CDR3 DNA follows: TGTGCCAGCAGCACCGGGCCTCTATCCCCAGGCACAGATACGCAGTATTTT. Translated: CASSTGPLSPGTDTQYF.

DNA of the CDR3: TGTGCCAGCTCACCAAATGGGGCGGGCTCCTACGAGCAGTACTTC. Its protein product is CASSPNGAGSYEQYF. The chain uses TRBV18 and TRBJ2-7; D assignment may be TRBD1 or TRBD2 (5 bases each). This CDR3 has 15 amino acids. CDR1 and CDR2 from the germline V gene are KGHSH and LQKENI. Trimming took 2 bases from V and 0 from J, leaving 11 bases between them.

This clone has just one count. The rearrangement joins TRBV14 to TRBJ1-6, with TRBD1 identical over 8 bases. CDR1 is SGHDN, CDR2 FVKESK, per germline. The CDR3 runs 15 residues. Trimming at V came to 2 bases and at J to 7 bases, leaving 4 bases not matched to a gene. CDR3 nucleotides: TGTGCCAGCAGCCAAATCAGACAGGGGAATTCACCCCTCCACTTT. Translated, it gives CASSQIRQGNSPLHF. Filled out from reference TRBV14 and TRBJ1-6, the complete variable domain reads EAGVTQFPSHSVIEKGQTVTLRCDPISGHDNLYWYRRVMGKEIKFLLHFVKESKQDESGMPNNRFLAERTGGTYSTLKVQPAELEDSGVYFCASSQIRQGNSPLHFGNGTRLTVT.

The CDR3 nucleotides are TGTGCCATCAGTGACAAGGGACAGGGGATTAACACTGAAGCTTTCTTT. It yields the protein CAISDKGQGINTEAFF. This chain joins TRBV10-3 and TRBJ1-1; 10 bases fit TRBD1. The CDR3 contains 16 residues. Germline CDR1 and CDR2: ENHRY and SYGVKD. V trimming: 3 bases; J trimming: 2 bases; junction bases outside the gene matches: 6.

V usage is TRBV7-6 and J usage is TRBJ2-3; TRBD2 matches at 11 bases. The CDR3 covers 18 residues. With V trimmed by 2 bases and J by 3 bases, 10 bases remained unmatched. Germline CDR1 SGHVS, CDR2 FNYEAQ. The CDR3 DNA reads TGTGCCAGCAGCTTAACTGGTAGCGGGGGGGTATCGACAGATACGCAGTATTTT. This gives the protein CASSLTGSGGVSTDTQYF.

The chain carries TRBV25-1 and TRBJ1-2; 8 nucleotides agree with TRBD1. Germline V gene data show CDR1 as MGHDK and CDR2 as SYGVNS. V trimming: 3 bases; J trimming: 2 bases; junction bases outside the gene matches: 5. There are 15 residues in the CDR3. The CDR3 sequence: CASSDNRGANYGYTF. As DNA, the CDR3 is TGTGCCAGCAGTGACAACAGGGGGGCGAACTATGGCTACACCTTC.

This rearrangement joins TRBV5-6 to TRBJ1-1; the D gene is possibly TRBD1 (5 bases). The CDR3 covers 13 residues. Looked up from germline, CDR1 is SGHDT and CDR2 is YYEEEE. V dropped 1 base and J dropped 4 bases, with 8 bases sitting between them. The chain's CDR3 is CASSLWGVTEAFF. As DNA, the CDR3 is TGTGCCAGCAGCTTGTGGGGGGTCACTGAAGCTTTCTTT.

The chain combines TRBV27 with TRBJ1-6; D gene unclear. Germline assignment: CDR1 MNHEY and CDR2 SMNVEV (reference sequence). This CDR3 is built from 16 residues. Trimming stripped 4 bases from V and 6 bases from J, with 16 bases between. CDR3 loop: CASSSSPDLSNSPLHF. CDR3 sequence (DNA): TGTGCCAGCAGTTCGTCGCCCGACCTAAGTAATTCACCCCTCCACTTT.

This clone came up a few times. The chain couples TRBV18 to TRBJ2-7, with TRBD2 identical over 13 bases. The germline V gene has CDR1 KGHSH and CDR2 LQKENI. The CDR3 contains 18 residues. J was trimmed by 3 bases and V by 0 bases; bases with no gene match: 8. For the CDR3, the DNA is TGTGCCAGCTCACCACCGATTTGGAGACTAGCGGGGGGCTACGAGCAGTACTTC. It codes for CASSPPIWRLAGGYEQYF.

The sample holds a few counts of this clone. The V and J genes are TRBV30 and TRBJ1-6, with no clear D. Trimming cost V 0 bases and J 9 bases, with 21 bases left between them. The CDR3 totals 17 residues. Germline V gene lookup returns CDR1 GTSNPN and CDR2 SVGIG (reference sequence). The CDR3 nucleotides read TGTGCCTGGAGTGTACTCGGGGAGGGTCTAATAGGTTCACCCCTCCACTTT. Translated: CAWSVLGEGLIGSPLHF.